One and the same sample provided the 27 T cell receptor beta chains below, sequenced in a study of cytomegalovirus exposure and HLA in healthy donors (dated by TCRdb to the late 2010s). The library was prepared using the immunoSEQ multiplex PCR assay. The multiplex PCR relied on a mix of 60 forward primers for TCR Vbeta segments and 13 reverse primers for TCR Jbeta segments. What TCRdb holds here is the immuneACCESS table cut down to in-frame rearrangements. Part of the clones is not present; checked against another copy, under half of the missing clones reflect an unresolved V gene, and the others are unexplained. The sample includes roughly 230,000 clones, with about nine tenths observed a single time. About 1.5% of the sample belongs to the ten largest clones. Sequences were obtained from PBMCs. The receptors stem from a girl aged 2 to 10 in good health and CMV-seronegative.

This clone was counted once. The CDR3 DNA sequence: TGTGCCAGCAGCTTTATGACAGCCTCCTCTGGGGCCAACGTCCTGACTTTC. The encoded protein is CASSFMTASSGANVLTF. The V gene is TRBV7-6, the J gene TRBJ2-6, with D possibly matching TRBD1 (5 bases). V dropped 3 bases and J dropped 0 bases, with 12 bases sitting between them. Germline V gene sequence: CDR1 SGHVS, CDR2 FNYEAQ. The CDR3 is made up of 17 amino acids.

This chain links TRBV9 with TRBJ1-4, with a possible D match to TRBD1 (5 bases). There are 15 residues in the CDR3. V was shortened by 4 bases and J by 8 bases, with 18 bases between the two germline ends. The V gene's germline CDR1 is SGDLS and CDR2 YYNGEE. In nucleotides, the CDR3 is TGTGCCAGCAGCTCAAGAGGGGTGGGGGGGGAAAAACTGTTTTTT. Its protein product is CASSSRGVGGEKLFF.

The V call is TRBV6-5, the J call TRBJ2-1; 7 bases fit TRBD2. With 0 bases clipped from V and 8 bases from J, the junction kept 4 bases outside the gene matches. The CDR3 loop spans 14 amino acids. CDR1 and CDR2 from the germline V gene are MNHEY and SVGAGI. Here the CDR3 reads CASSYSGGADEQFF. CDR3 coding DNA: TGTGCCAGCAGTTACTCGGGAGGGGCCGATGAGCAGTTCTTC.

V and J are TRBV6-6 and TRBJ2-7; D perhaps matches TRBD1 (5 bases). The germline gives CDR1 MNHNY, CDR2 SVGAGI (reference sequence). There are 14 residues in the CDR3. V lost 2 bases and J lost 2, with 10 bases in between. CDR3 amino acids: CASSYAGAPYEQYF. The CDR3 region has the DNA TGTGCCAGCAGTTACGCTGGGGCCCCCTACGAGCAGTACTTC.

The chain employs TRBV6-1 and TRBJ2-5; 12 positions match TRBD2. The CDR3 contains 14 residues. The V segment lost 6 bases and the J segment 5 bases; nucleotides outside the gene matches: 4. CDR1 MNHNS and CDR2 SASEGT come from the germline V gene. The CDR3 nucleotides read TGTGCCAGCAGACTAGCGGGGGGACCGGAGACCCAGTACTTC. Its protein is CASRLAGGPETQYF.

The chain is built from TRBV6-6 and TRBJ1-5; 8 positions match TRBD1. The germline V gene has CDR1 MNHNY and CDR2 SVGAGI (reference sequence). This CDR3 has 15 residues. V dropped 6 bases and J dropped 1; count of bases not matched to a gene: 5. CDR3 protein: CASRDRAMSNQPQHF. The CDR3 DNA is TGTGCCAGCAGGGACAGGGCTATGAGCAATCAGCCCCAGCATTTT.

This chain joins TRBV19 and TRBJ1-2, with a tentative D call TRBD1 (5 bases). Looked up from germline, CDR1 is LNHDA and CDR2 is SQIVND (reference sequence). Trimming took 8 bases from V and 3 from J, leaving 16 bases between them. The CDR3 runs 14 residues. DNA for the CDR3: TGTGCCAGTTCTCCCCAGGGTATCGACTATGGCTACACCTTC. Translated, it gives CASSPQGIDYGYTF.

The rearrangement uses TRBV18 and TRBJ2-1, with 7 bases aligning to TRBD2. The trim removed 3 bases at V and 2 bases at J, leaving 7 bases unmatched. The germline V gene encodes CDR1 KGHSH and CDR2 LQKENI. The CDR3 has 16 amino acids. CDR3 sequence (DNA): TGTGCCAGCTCACCGATGGCTAGCGGAGCCTACAATGAGCAGTTCTTC. Protein sequence: CASSPMASGAYNEQFF.

This chain uses TRBV5-5 with TRBJ1-5; 12 nucleotides agree with TRBD1. CDR1 is SGHKS, CDR2 YYEKEE, per germline (reference sequence). V trimming: 0 bases; J trimming: 6 bases; junction bases outside the gene matches: 4. CDR3 size: 16 residues. CDR3 in DNA: TGTGCCAGCAGCTTGGGGGGGACAGGGGGCCTTCAGCCCCAGCATTTT. It yields the protein CASSLGGTGGLQPQHF.

The chain joins TRBV19 to TRBJ1-5; TRBD1 matches at 11 bases. The ends lost 7 bases at V and 5 bases at J; junction bases unmatched: 10. CDR3 length: 16 amino acids. CDR1 and CDR2 (germline): LNHDA, SQIVND (reference sequence). The DNA for the CDR3 is TGTGCCAGTATCCGATCCGGGACAGGGGGTTATCAGCCCCAGCATTTT. It yields the protein CASIRSGTGGYQPQHF. Full variable domain (outside the CDR3, taken from reference TRBV19 and TRBJ1-5): DGGITQSPKYLFRKEGQNVTLSCEQNLNHDAMYWYRQDPGQGLRLIYYSQIVNDFQKGDIAEGYSVSREKKESFPLTVTSAQKNPTAFYLCASIRSGTGGYQPQHFGDGTRLSIL.

The table lists this clone with a count of one. V and J are TRBV25-1 and TRBJ2-3, with 7 bases that match TRBD2. Germline values: CDR1 MGHDK, CDR2 SYGVNS. The CDR3 runs to 15 residues. V lost 3 bases to trimming and J lost 11 bases; unmatched junction nucleotides: 14. CDR3 sequence (DNA): TGTGCCAGCAGTGAGAAGGCGGGGGATTATGAAAAGCAGTATTTT. Encoded protein: CASSEKAGDYEKQYF.

Regarding this clone: This same CDR3 is encoded by further DNA sequences in the sample. The chain employs TRBV7-3 and TRBJ1-1, with D uncertain. The CDR3 consists of 11 residues. Trimming removed 5 bases at V and 5 bases at J, with 6 bases between. Germline lookup yields CDR1 SGHTA and CDR2 FQGTGA. The CDR3 sequence: CASSGGTEAFF. The CDR3 DNA reads as TGTGCCAGCAGCGGAGGTACTGAAGCTTTCTTT.

The chain combines TRBV27 with TRBJ2-5; D call uncertain. The J call may not be correct, given that the DNA end is closer to TRBJ2-7. The CDR3 loop spans 14 amino acids. CDR1 MNHEY and CDR2 SMNVEV come from the germline V gene (reference sequence). The CDR3 coding sequence is TGTGCCAGCAGCCTAGTAAGAAGCTCCTACGAGCAGTACTTC. It specifies CASSLVRSSYEQYF.

The V and J genes are TRBV15 and TRBJ2-2; 11 bases are shared with TRBD2. The CDR3 consists of 17 residues. Germline-derived CDR1 and CDR2 are LNHNV and YYDKDF (reference sequence). V shed 1 base and J 3 bases; nucleotides not matched to a gene: 4. The CDR3 loop reads CATSRASGGRHTGELFF. Written as DNA, the CDR3 is TGTGCCACCAGCAGAGCTAGCGGGGGGCGCCACACCGGGGAGCTGTTTTTT.

The chain combines TRBV10-1 with TRBJ2-3, with TRBD1 as a possible D gene (6 bases). The CDR3 runs 14 residues. CDR1 and CDR2 (germline): WNHNN, SYGVQD (reference sequence). Between the trimmed V and J ends, which lost 4 bases and 8 bases, there was a span of 16 bases. For the CDR3, the DNA is TGCGCCAGCAGTGGGGGGCTTGTTGTCGGTACGCAGTATTTT. As protein: CASSGGLVVGTQYF.

This clone has just one count. The chain carries TRBV27 and TRBJ2-7, with D tentatively TRBD1 (5 bases). This CDR3 region has 14 residues. Germline assignment: CDR1 MNHEY and CDR2 SMNVEV (reference sequence). Trimming stripped 0 bases from V and 6 bases from J, with 12 bases between. DNA of the CDR3: TGTGCCAGCAGTTTATCCCGGCAGGGTGGCGAGCAGTACTTC. It encodes CASSLSRQGGEQYF.

V usage is TRBV7-2 and J usage is TRBJ2-7; 9 bases are a match to TRBD1. V lost 5 bases and J lost 7; bases outside the gene matches: 6. This CDR3 has 13 amino acids. Germline V gene sequence: CDR1 SGHTA, CDR2 FQGNSA. The CDR3 sequence is CASSRDREGEQYF. As DNA, the CDR3 is TGTGCCAGCAGCCGGGACAGGGAGGGAGAGCAGTACTTC.

The chain's CDR3 is CASSPKGISGNQPQHF. In DNA form, the CDR3 reads TGTGCCAGCTCACCTAAGGGGATTTCGGGCAATCAGCCCCAGCATTTT. The chain joins TRBV18 to TRBJ1-5; D is perhaps TRBD1 (5 bases). The CDR3 length is 16 residues. The germline V and J ends were trimmed by 3 bases and 2 bases, with 14 bases remaining between them. Germline CDR1 KGHSH, CDR2 LQKENI.

The rearrangement links TRBV7-2 to TRBJ1-4, with unresolved D. Looked up from germline, CDR1 is SGHTA and CDR2 is FQGNSA. V was trimmed by 0 bases and J by 8 bases, leaving 7 bases between them. This CDR3 has 13 amino acids. The CDR3 DNA reads as TGTGCCAGCAGCTTAGCGCGGCCGGAAAAACTGTTTTTT. This translates into CASSLARPEKLFF.

This clone has just a few counts. The V call is TRBV30, the J call TRBJ1-1, with TRBD1 matching over 7 bases. The CDR3 loop spans 12 amino acids. Trimming removed 8 bases from V and 4 bases from J; junction bases left unmatched: 7. Germline CDR1 is GTSNPN and CDR2 is SVGIG (reference sequence). CDR3 nucleotide sequence: TGTGCCGGCAAGGAGGGGGCCACTGAAGCTTTCTTT. Protein: CAGKEGATEAFF.

With regard to this clone: Other DNA sequences of this sample code for an identical CDR3. The chain carries TRBV6-6 and TRBJ2-7; 8 nucleotides line up with TRBD2. The CDR3 sequence is 14 residues long. Germline V gives CDR1 MNHNY, CDR2 SVGAGI (reference sequence). V dropped 6 bases and J dropped 2; count of bases not matched to a gene: 6. CDR3 in DNA: TGTGCCAGCAGCGGGGGGGACTATCCCTACGAGCAGTACTTC. Translation gives CASSGGDYPYEQYF.

V gene TRBV5-5 combines with J gene TRBJ1-1, with TRBD1 matching 11 bases. The CDR3 is 15 residues long. Germline assignment: CDR1 SGHKS and CDR2 YYEKEE (reference sequence). The V gene end was trimmed by 3 bases and the J gene end by 0 bases; junction bases not matched to a gene: 1. The CDR3 is CASSWTGGMNTEAFF. CDR3 sequence (DNA): TGTGCCAGCAGCTGGACAGGGGGCATGAACACTGAAGCTTTCTTT.

The chain links TRBV5-4 to TRBJ2-2; 11 bases map to TRBD2. J gave up 1 base and V 3 bases, and 2 bases lay outside the gene matches. The CDR3 has 16 amino acids. Germline CDR1 is SGHNT and CDR2 is YYREEE (reference sequence). The CDR3 DNA reads as TGTGCCAGCAGCTCCGGGACTAGCGGGAACACCGGGGAGCTGTTTTTT. Its translation is CASSSGTSGNTGELFF.

The rearrangement uses TRBV19 and TRBJ2-1; D might be TRBD1 (7 bases). Germline assignment: CDR1 LNHDA and CDR2 SQIVND (reference sequence). V was trimmed by 5 bases and J by 4 bases, leaving 9 bases between them. The CDR3 is 13 amino acids. The CDR3 loop reads CASSAGQYNEQFF. CDR3 sequence (DNA): TGTGCCAGTAGTGCGGGACAGTACAATGAGCAGTTCTTC.

In this sample, this clone turned up once. The chain links TRBV27 to TRBJ2-3; 14 nucleotides agree with TRBD2. V gave up 3 bases and J gave up 4 bases; unmatched junction bases: 6. The CDR3 runs to 17 residues. The V gene's germline CDR1 is MNHEY and CDR2 SMNVEV (reference sequence). The CDR3 spells CASSFQGLAGGSDTQYF. CDR3 sequence (DNA): TGTGCCAGCAGTTTCCAAGGACTAGCGGGGGGCTCAGATACGCAGTATTTT.

This sequence joins TRBV30 and TRBJ2-2; the match to TRBD2 covers 12 bases. Germline CDR1 reads GTSNPN; CDR2 reads SVGIG (reference sequence). The CDR3 runs to 21 residues. V was pared by 0 bases and J by 3 bases, with 17 bases of the junction left unmatched. The CDR3 DNA reads as TGTGCCTGGAGTGTACTGGGCGGCCTAACTAGCGGGGGGAAGGACACCGGGGAGCTGTTTTTT. It is translated as CAWSVLGGLTSGGKDTGELFF.

The gene calls are TRBV6-5 and TRBJ2-5; maybe TRBD2 (6 bases). V was trimmed by 2 bases and J by 5 bases, leaving 15 bases between them. The CDR3 contains 15 residues. The germline V gene encodes CDR1 MNHEY and CDR2 SVGAGI. The CDR3 protein is CASSYEFGGVETQYF. The CDR3 DNA reads as TGTGCCAGCAGTTACGAATTCGGGGGAGTGGAGACCCAGTACTTC.